This TCR beta chain came from a study of control samples from healthy donors and cancer patients. This table comes from immunoSEQ multiplex PCR, and its TCRdb copy is limited to in-frame clones, with some not included. The data show some 150,000 clones, with 94% seen just once and approximately 14% held by the top ten. Sequences were obtained from PBMCs. The clonotype originates from a man aged 55 to 70 with colorectal cancer.

This chain's CDR3 is CATERQFTGELFF. In DNA, the CDR3 is TGTGCCACCGAAAGACAGTTTACCGGGGAGCTGTTTTTT. J is TRBJ2-2 and V is TRBV6-5; a weak D match, TRBD1 (5 bases). This CDR3 has 13 residues. The ends were cut back, 10 bases at V and 5 bases at J, with 14 bases in the middle. The germline V gene has CDR1 MNHEY and CDR2 SVGAGI.